The T cell receptor (beta chain) under discussion was sequenced for a study of shared clonotypes between healthy human individuals. From germline, CDR1 is SNHLY and CDR2 FYNNEI. This CDR3 is built from 14 residues. Trimming took 6 bases from V and 3 from J, leaving 15 bases between them. TCRdb's copy holds only in-frame clones and misses some; the assay was immunoSEQ multiplex PCR. The table lists some 2 million clones, 95% of them singletons. Material for sequencing was naive CD4+ T cells sorted from blood. Subset noted: CD45RA+ positively selected. This rearrangement joins TRBV2 to TRBJ2-7; possibly TRBD2 for D (5 bases). The receptor was derived from a man younger than 35 in good health. The CDR3 region has the DNA TGTGCCAGCAGGTCCTTCCTGGCGGGCTACGAGCAGTACTTC. Encoded protein: CASRSFLAGYEQYF.